This passage covers 12 T cell receptor beta chains from one sample sequenced in a study of blood T cell repertoires in COVID-19. Here immunoSEQ multiplex PCR was the method, and the copy in TCRdb shows in-frame clones only, minus some. The sample carries hundreds of thousands of clones, roughly 85% recorded once. Sequenced: peripheral blood. The origin of the receptors is a woman between 25 and 40 years old with active or convalescent COVID-19.

In this sample, this clone turned up a few times. The chain is built from TRBV25-1 and TRBJ1-5; TRBD1 might be the D (5 bases). The CDR3 totals 13 residues. Trimming cost V 4 bases and J 6 bases, with 10 bases left between them. CDR1 and CDR2 (germline): MGHDK, SYGVNS. CDR3 nucleotides: TGTGCCAGCAGTGCAGGGTTCGGTCAGCCCCAGCATTTT. Protein product: CASSAGFGQPQHF.

The chain is built from TRBV7-8 and TRBJ2-1; D is unclear. Germline V gives CDR1 SGHVS, CDR2 FQNEAQ. The CDR3 is 13 residues long. V lost 0 bases to trimming and J lost 7 bases, with 7 bases between them. This chain's CDR3 is CASSLARANEQFF. The CDR3, as DNA: TGTGCCAGCAGCTTAGCGCGAGCAAATGAGCAGTTCTTC.

The CDR3 protein is CASSSGTGDSGYTF. The CDR3 region has the DNA TGTGCCAGCAGTTCAGGGACAGGGGACTCTGGCTACACCTTC. V usage is TRBV27 and J usage is TRBJ1-2; 10 bases are a match to TRBD1. V gave up 4 bases and J gave up 7 bases; unmatched junction bases: 6. The CDR3 runs to 14 residues. The germline V gene has CDR1 MNHEY and CDR2 SMNVEV (reference sequence).

This clone was recorded once. This chain links TRBV12-3 or TRBV12-4 with TRBJ1-1; tentatively, D is TRBD1 (5 bases). This CDR3 is 12 amino acids long. Trimming pared 3 bases from V and 8 bases from J, leaving 10 bases between. In nucleotides, the CDR3 is TGTGCCAGCAGTTTGACACAGGTAGAAGCTTTCTTT. Translating gives CASSLTQVEAFF.

V and J are TRBV29-1 and TRBJ2-7; 11 nucleotides agree with TRBD2. This CDR3 region has 16 residues. The germline CDR1 and CDR2 sequences are SQVTM and ANQGSEA. The V gene end was trimmed by 6 bases and the J gene end by 2 bases; junction bases not matched to a gene: 12. The CDR3 DNA sequence: TGCAGCGTCGCAATTATGACTAGCGGGGCGACCTACGAGCAGTACTTC. Encoded protein: CSVAIMTSGATYEQYF.

The CDR3 DNA follows: TGCAGCGCAGAGGGGACAGGGACCTACGAGCAGTACTTC. This encodes CSAEGTGTYEQYF. V usage is TRBV29-1 and J usage is TRBJ2-7; 9 nucleotides align to TRBD1. V trimming: 7 bases; J trimming: 2 bases; junction bases outside the gene matches: 6. The CDR3 loop spans 13 amino acids. Germline assignment: CDR1 SQVTM and CDR2 ANQGSEA.

This clone was picked up a small number of times. This rearrangement joins TRBV6-8 to TRBJ1-1; D gene ambiguous. The germline gives CDR1 MNHGY, CDR2 SAAAGT. V lost 6 bases and J lost 4, with 18 bases in between. CDR3 length: 15 residues. CDR3 protein: CASRPIRGWGTEAFF. In DNA, the CDR3 is TGTGCCAGCAGGCCTATCCGGGGTTGGGGCACTGAAGCTTTCTTT.

This clone was found a few times. The chain links TRBV5-6 to TRBJ1-5; the D gene is possibly TRBD1 (5 bases). Deletions cut 0 bases from V and 2 bases from J, with 12 bases between. The CDR3 is 16 residues long. Germline V gene data show CDR1 as SGHDT and CDR2 as YYEEEE. The CDR3 protein is CASSLGWGDGNQPQHF. CDR3 DNA: TGTGCCAGCAGCTTGGGTTGGGGGGACGGCAATCAGCCCCAGCATTTT.

This chain connects TRBV28 to TRBJ1-6, with 8 bases lining up with TRBD1. The CDR3 sequence is 16 residues long. Germline V gene data show CDR1 as MDHEN and CDR2 as SYDVKM. V was clipped by 5 bases and J by 0 bases; unmatched bases: 3. The CDR3 DNA sequence: TGTGCCAGCAGTAACAGGGGGAACTCCTATAATTCACCCCTCCACTTT. The encoded protein is CASSNRGNSYNSPLHF.

The V call is TRBV9, the J call TRBJ1-2; 8 positions match TRBD1. There are 15 residues in the CDR3. Germline-derived CDR1 and CDR2 are SGDLS and YYNGEE. Trimming at V came to 4 bases and at J to 4 bases, leaving 9 bases not matched to a gene. The CDR3 loop reads CASSPTTGTGYGYTF. CDR3 in DNA: TGTGCCAGCAGCCCCACAACCGGGACAGGCTATGGCTACACCTTC.

This clone was seen more than once but under ten times. The chain is built from TRBV11-2 and TRBJ1-2, with 8 bases identical to TRBD1. The trim removed 5 bases at V and 5 bases at J, leaving 4 bases unmatched. CDR1 is SGHAT, CDR2 FQNNGV, per germline. The CDR3 runs to 13 residues. CDR3 coding DNA: TGTGCCAGCAGCCCCGGACAGGGTTATGGCTACACCTTC. Translated, it gives CASSPGQGYGYTF.

V is TRBV6-5 and J is TRBJ2-7; TRBD1 might be the D (6 bases). Looked up from germline, CDR1 is MNHEY and CDR2 is SVGAGI. The CDR3 runs 14 residues. The V end was cut by 4 bases, the J end by 2 bases, with 12 bases between. The CDR3 nucleotides read TGTGCCAGCAGTTCCGGGACAACTACCTACGAGCAGTACTTC. Its protein is CASSSGTTTYEQYF.